This T cell receptor (beta chain) was obtained from a study of T cell repertoires in cytomegalovirus infection. Study-wide results and caveats: Public TCR beta family frequency separated CMV-and-HLA carriers, including in an independent cohort. Across the ex vivo response, the dominant clonotypes were HLA-C-restricted CMV-specific TCR beta clonotypes.

This clonotype was counted between two and nine times. As yet, its antigen is unknown. The CDR3 loop spans 13 amino acids. Germline values: CDR1 SGHVS, CDR2 FNYEAQ. Trimming left V 5 bases short and J 8 bases short, with 15 bases between. In TCRdb, the reads were re-called with MiXCR into one record per CDR3 protein. Here the sample spans some 99,000 distinct CDR3 sequences, around 31% being singletons. The chain has TRBV7-6 and TRBJ1-2; tentative D call: TRBD1 (5 bases). This clonotype was sampled from a human donor in good health (CMV status not recorded). Some clones in this sample may be carry-over from other donors' samples. The specimen was CD8+ T cells from cultured PBMCs, collected from culture after CMV antigen stimulation. For the CDR3, the DNA is TGTGCCAGCAGCGGTTGGGACGGAGAGGGCTACACCTTC. Translating gives CASSGWDGEGYTF.